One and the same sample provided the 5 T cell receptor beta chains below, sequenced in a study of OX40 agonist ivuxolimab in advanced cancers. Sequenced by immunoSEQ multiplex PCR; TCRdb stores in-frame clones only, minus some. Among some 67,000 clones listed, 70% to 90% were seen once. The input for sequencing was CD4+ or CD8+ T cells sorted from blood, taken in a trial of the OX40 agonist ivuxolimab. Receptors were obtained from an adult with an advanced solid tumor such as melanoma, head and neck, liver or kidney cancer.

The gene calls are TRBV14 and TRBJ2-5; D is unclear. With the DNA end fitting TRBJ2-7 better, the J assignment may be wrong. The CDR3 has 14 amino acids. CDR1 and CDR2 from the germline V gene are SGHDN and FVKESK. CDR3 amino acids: CASSRPNRDYEQYF. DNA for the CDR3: TGTGCCAGCAGCCGACCCAACAGAGACTACGAGCAGTACTTC.

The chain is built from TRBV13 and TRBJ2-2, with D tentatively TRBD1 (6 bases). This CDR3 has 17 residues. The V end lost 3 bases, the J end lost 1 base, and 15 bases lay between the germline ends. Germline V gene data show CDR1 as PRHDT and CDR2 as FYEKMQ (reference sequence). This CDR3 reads CASSFSSGAGNTGELFF. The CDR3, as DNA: TGTGCCAGCAGCTTTTCGTCAGGGGCGGGGAACACCGGGGAGCTGTTTTTT.

The CDR3 is CASSGQTNTEAFF. CDR3 coding DNA: TGTGCCAGCAGTGGACAAACGAACACTGAAGCTTTCTTT. The chain combines TRBV6-1 with TRBJ1-1; D unresolved. V lost 4 bases and J lost 1, with 7 bases in between. This CDR3 region has 13 residues. Germline assignment: CDR1 MNHNS and CDR2 SASEGT.

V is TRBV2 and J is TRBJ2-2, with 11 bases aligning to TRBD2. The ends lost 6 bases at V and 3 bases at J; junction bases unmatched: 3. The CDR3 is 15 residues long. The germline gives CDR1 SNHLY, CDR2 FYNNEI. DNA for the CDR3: TGTGCCAGCAGGGGGACTAGCGGTTACACCGGGGAGCTGTTTTTT. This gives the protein CASRGTSGYTGELFF.

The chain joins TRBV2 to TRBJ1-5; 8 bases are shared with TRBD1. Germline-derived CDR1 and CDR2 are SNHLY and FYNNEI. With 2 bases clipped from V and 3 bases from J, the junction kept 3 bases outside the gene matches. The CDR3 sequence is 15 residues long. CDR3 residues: CASSEQGAYNQPQHF. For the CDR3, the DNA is TGTGCCAGCAGTGAACAGGGGGCCTACAATCAGCCCCAGCATTTT.